This is a list of T cell receptor beta chains from one sample in a study of blood T cell repertoires in COVID-19. Clones were read by immunoSEQ multiplex PCR, and TCRdb kept only the in-frame ones, dropping some. Here the sample spans under 200,000 clones, around 80% being singletons. Sequencing input: peripheral blood. Receptors were obtained from a man between 25 and 39 years old with active or convalescent COVID-19. Both conserved end residues are part of each CDR3. A D gene is named only where the DNA matches it firmly. For some rows the clone size is stated as once, few or many, or as a class when expanded; others skip it.

j_gene	v_gene	len	d_gene	abundance	CDR3aa	CDR3nt
TRBJ2-7	TRBV24-1	14	TRBD2	few	CATSGGGQGYEQYF	TGTGCCACCAGTGGGGGGGGTCAGGGCTACGAGCAGTACTTC
TRBJ1-1	TRBV5-4	14	.	.	CASSPRKLNTEAFF	TGTGCCAGCAGCCCGAGAAAGTTGAACACTGAAGCTTTCTTT
TRBJ2-3	TRBV25-1	17	TRBD1	.	CASSESGDRVGTDTQYF	TGTGCCAGCAGTGAATCGGGGGACAGGGTGGGCACAGATACGCAGTATTTT
TRBJ1-4	TRBV28	15	.	.	CASGARGRKDEKLFF	TGTGCCAGCGGGGCGCGAGGAAGGAAGGATGAAAAACTGTTTTTT
TRBJ1-1	TRBV2	16	.	.	CASSIIRGNLNTEAFF	TGTGCCAGCAGTATTATCAGGGGCAACCTGAACACTGAAGCTTTCTTT
TRBJ1-1	TRBV4-2	14	.	.	CASSKTRTARGAFF	TGTGCCAGCAGCAAGACTCGGACGGCCCGGGGAGCTTTCTTT
TRBJ1-1	TRBV9	17	.	.	CASSVEGSQGKGTEAFF	TGTGCCAGCAGCGTTGAGGGCTCCCAGGGGAAGGGAACTGAAGCTTTCTTT
TRBJ1-3	TRBV7-8	15	.	.	CASSPRLYSGNTIYF	TGTGCCAGCAGCCCACGGTTGTATTCTGGAAACACCATATATTTT
TRBJ1-1	TRBV2	13	.	.	CASSEMGGTEAFF	TGTGCCAGCAGTGAAATGGGAGGCACTGAAGCTTTCTTT
TRBJ1-5	TRBV6-5	15	TRBD1	.	CASSRTGYSNQPQHF	TGTGCCAGCAGTCGGACAGGTTATAGCAATCAGCCCCAGCATTTT
TRBJ2-3	TRBV6-2/TRBV6-3	20	TRBD2	.	CASSHGTSGGLPRSTDTQYF	TGTGCCAGCAGTCACGGGACTAGCGGGGGGCTTCCTAGGAGCACAGATACGCAGTATTTT
TRBJ1-1	TRBV10-2	17	TRBD1	.	CASSEASPGTANTEAFF	TGCGCCAGCAGTGAGGCATCTCCCGGGACAGCGAACACTGAAGCTTTCTTT
TRBJ1-1	TRBV9	13	.	.	CASSGHPNTEAFF	TGTGCCAGCAGCGGACATCCGAACACTGAAGCTTTCTTT